A few counts support the clone carrying this TCR beta chain. PCR employed 60 Vbeta and 13 Jbeta primers. The assay was immunoSEQ multiplex PCR, and TCRdb's table has in-frame clones only and misses some. This table has 120,000 to 150,000 clones, roughly a tenth appearing once. The data were taken from a study of cytomegalovirus exposure and HLA in healthy donors. V was clipped by 6 bases and J by 5 bases; unmatched bases: 10. Germline CDR1 reads MDHEN; CDR2 reads SYDVKM. The CDR3 extends over 17 amino acids. This clonotype was obtained from a male donor in good health and CMV-seronegative. Sequencing input: PBMCs. This rearrangement joins TRBV28 to TRBJ1-4; 12 bases map to TRBD1. The CDR3 DNA is TGTGCCAGCAGAAGACGGGACAGGGGGCTACTGAATGAAAAACTGTTTTTT. As protein: CASRRRDRGLLNEKLFF.